Detailed here is one T cell receptor beta chain. What it recognizes is unknown. TCRdb re-called the RT-PCR reads through MiXCR, storing one row per CDR3 protein. This table has a few hundred thousand distinct CDR3 sequences, roughly 22% appearing once. The CDR3 is 16 residues long. Looked up from germline, CDR1 is DFQATT and CDR2 is SNEGSKA (reference sequence). V lost 6 bases, J lost 0 bases, and 18 bases lay in between. The data are from a study of response to subunit inactivated influenza vaccine. Study-level findings and limits: T cells newly recruited by each seasonal influenza vaccination are few, the authors suggested.

The sample was PBMCs from blood, taken 21 months after vaccination. The clonotype was recovered from a man aged 50-75 years who received an inactivated influenza vaccine. This chain uses TRBV20-1 with TRBJ2-1, with D possibly TRBD2 on 7 matching bases. CDR3 in amino acids: CSAQGGGLSSYNEQFF. The CDR3 DNA is TGCAGTGCCCAAGGGGGGGGTTTAAGCTCCTACAATGAGCAGTTCTTC.